The present TCR beta chain was sequenced within a study of CD8+ T cells in alopecia areata (dated by TCRdb to 2016 to 2019). With regard to the full study: The study used high-throughput TCRbeta sequencing to examine T cell clonal expansion in alopecia areata, in both the C3H/HeJ mouse model and human patients. Scalp clonality was compared across normal scalp (n=4), patchy alopecia areata scalp (n=8), and alopecia totalis/universalis scalp (n=8). The RNA source kit depended on sample type: the PAXgene miRNA kit for fixed scalp, the miRNeasy kit for PBMCs, and the RNeasy kit for mouse skin. TCRbeta CDR3 regions were amplified by immunoSEQ multiplex PCR with 35 Vbeta forward and 13 Jbeta reverse primers. On the human side, TCRbeta sequencing was run on scalp tissue and on sorted CD4+ and CD8+ peripheral blood T cells from healthy controls and from alopecia areata patients with either patchy or totalis/universalis disease. What the work shows at the level of the full study, not this receptor alone: Scalp TCR repertoire analysis is complicated because resident alphabeta T cells in normal human skin are also sequenced, whereas mouse skin is dominated by gammadelta T cells. TCR sequences shared between patients were less clear than in mice, possibly partly because of HLA diversity in the patient population. Compared with normal scalp, lesional scalp had higher clonality and more expanded CD8+ clones, particularly in alopecia totalis/universalis, a pattern that suggests antigenic drive.

The protocol used for the library was the immunoSEQ multiplex PCR assay. RNA was extracted from all samples and reverse transcribed into cDNA as template for TCR sequencing. SuperScript III was used to make first-strand cDNA, primed with a 2:1 mix of oligo-dT and random hexamers. A synthetic immune receptor repertoire was used to gauge amplification bias, and whatever bias remained was removed computationally. Per the original workflow: Raw reads were preprocessed for error removal, and CDR3 was defined according to IMGT conventions as running from the conserved cysteine to phenylalanine. Clonality was computed as 1 minus the Shannon entropy, with the entropy normalized by log2 of the number of productive unique TCRs. CD4 or CD8 identity of scalp clones was inferred by cross-referencing scalp TCRbeta sequences with sorted blood CD4 and CD8 repertoires. Drawn from immuneACCESS, this table holds only the in-frame rearrangements with V and J called that TCRdb kept. Clones are partly lost; checked studies trace under half to an unresolved V gene and leave the rest unexplained. V and J calls and clone size are those listed in that table; D and trimming were worked out from the DNA. Present in this sample are approximately 29,000 clones, 60% to 85% of which were seen just once. Jointly, the top ten make up over 15% of the sample.

Details on this clone: Which antigen it targets is not known. Base qualities are not at hand, and no much larger clone is one base apart.

From alopecia areata patients, peripheral blood was collected along with lesional scalp punch biopsies. PBMCs were isolated by density centrifugation and stained for CD3, CD4 and CD8, after which CD4+ and CD8+ T cells were sorted on a FACSAria. The untreated alopecia areata patients were recruited through a multicenter biomarker study. In roughly five patients from the biomarker study, the blood CD8+ T cells went through an additional sort into NKG2D-low and NKG2D-high fractions. This receptor was taken from a human donor with alopecia areata. The sample taken for sequencing was NKG2D-low CD8+ T cells sorted from blood. Per the publication, the cell subset or site label means: sorted CD8+ NKG2D-low blood T cells.

For the CDR3, the sequence is CSVEVVAEQFF. The DNA is as follows: TGCAGCGTTGAAGTGGTGGCAGAGCAGTTCTTC. The rearrangement combines TRBV29-1 with TRBJ2-1, with the D segment identity uncertain. Trimming costs V 1 base and J 10 bases, and their ends lie 8 bases apart. CDR1 SQVTM and CDR2 ANQGSEA were looked up in the germline V gene. The CDR3, from cysteine to phenylalanine, totals 11 residues. The kept DNA is CDR3 alone, 33 bases in frame from the first base.